These 16 T cell receptor beta chains share one sample of origin, sequenced in a study of cytomegalovirus exposure and HLA in healthy donors. It was with 60 Vbeta and 13 Jbeta primers that the PCR ran. This table comes from immunoSEQ multiplex PCR, and its TCRdb copy is limited to in-frame clones, with some not included. The table shows roughly 93,000 clones, with approximately 79% occurring only once. What was sequenced was PBMCs. The receptor source for this set is a male donor in good health and CMV-seronegative.

This chain links TRBV2 with TRBJ2-1, with TRBD2 matching 9 bases. CDR1 and CDR2 from the germline V gene are SNHLY and FYNNEI. After removal of 3 bases from V and 3 bases from J, the junction contained 3 bases not matched to a gene. CDR3 size: 15 residues. CDR3 in DNA: TGTGCCAGCAGTGAGGCTAGCGGGAACTACAATGAGCAGTTCTTC. Its translation is CASSEASGNYNEQFF.

CDR3 nucleotides: TGTGCCAGCAGAAAGGTTGGGACAGGATGGGACGAGCAGTACTTC. It codes for CASRKVGTGWDEQYF. This chain links TRBV7-8 with TRBJ2-7; 8 nucleotides match TRBD1. The CDR3 contains 15 residues. J gave up 5 bases and V 6 bases, and 12 bases lay outside the gene matches. CDR1 SGHVS and CDR2 FQNEAQ come from the germline V gene.

The chain uses TRBV5-6 and TRBJ1-6; D is uncertain. Germline-derived CDR1 and CDR2 are SGHDT and YYEEEE. The CDR3 covers 13 residues. V was clipped by 6 bases and J by 6 bases, with 10 bases between them. The CDR3 DNA follows: TGTGCCAGCACCGGGGATATTAATTCACCCCTCCACTTT. Amino acid sequence: CASTGDINSPLHF. The entire variable domain, with the rest obtained from reference TRBV5-6 and TRBJ1-6, is as follows: DAGVTQSPTHLIKTRGQQVTLRCSPKSGHDTVSWYQQALGQGPQFIFQYYEEEERQRGNFPDRFSGHQFPNYSSELNVNALLLGDSALYLCASTGDINSPLHFGNGTRLTVT.

V usage is TRBV5-1 and J usage is TRBJ2-7; 8 nucleotides line up with TRBD1. This CDR3 comprises 16 residues. V gave up 3 bases and J gave up 1 base; unmatched junction bases: 9. Germline V gene data show CDR1 as SGHRS and CDR2 as YFSETQ. CDR3 DNA sequence: TGCGCCAGCAGCTGGGGTCGGGACAGGAGATCCTACGAGCAGTACTTC. It translates to CASSWGRDRRSYEQYF.

The chain employs TRBV27 and TRBJ2-7; TRBD2 matches at 7 bases. V lost 8 bases and J lost 6; bases outside the gene matches: 7. The CDR3 consists of 12 residues. The germline gives CDR1 MNHEY, CDR2 SMNVEV (reference sequence). This CDR3 reads CASAKGRGEQYF. CDR3 DNA sequence: TGTGCCAGCGCCAAGGGGAGGGGCGAGCAGTACTTC.

The rearrangement uses TRBV4-3 and TRBJ2-2; maybe TRBD1 (6 bases). Germline values: CDR1 LGHNA, CDR2 YSLEER. V shed 1 base and J shed 6 bases, with 6 bases lying between them. The CDR3 is 13 amino acids. The CDR3 protein is CASSQAGAGELFF. In DNA form, the CDR3 reads TGCGCCAGCAGCCAAGCAGGGGCCGGGGAGCTGTTTTTT.

This rearrangement joins TRBV2 to TRBJ1-1; 11 bases align to TRBD1. This CDR3 is 14 amino acids long. J gave up 3 bases and V 6 bases, and 3 bases lay outside the gene matches. Per the germline V gene, CDR1 is SNHLY and CDR2 is FYNNEI. The CDR3 region has the DNA TGTGCCAGCAGACTGGGACAGGGGGACACTGAAGCTTTCTTT. Protein: CASRLGQGDTEAFF.

This clone was found a few times. This sequence joins TRBV7-6 and TRBJ2-7, with 7 bases that match TRBD1. The V gene's germline CDR1 is SGHVS and CDR2 FNYEAQ. CDR3 length: 13 residues. V gave up 4 bases and J gave up 6 bases; unmatched junction bases: 6. For the CDR3, the DNA is TGTGCCAGCAGCTCCCGGACAGGCCTCGAGCAGTACTTC. Its protein is CASSSRTGLEQYF.

This chain connects TRBV10-3 to TRBJ1-1, with 10 bases fitting TRBD1. The CDR3 is 16 amino acids. Germline V gives CDR1 ENHRY, CDR2 SYGVKD. Unmatched junction bases numbered 10, after V lost 7 bases and J lost 2 bases. The CDR3 nucleotides are TGTGCCATCAACCCCTCCCGGACAGGGGGTAACACTGAAGCTTTCTTT. As protein: CAINPSRTGGNTEAFF.

The chain uses TRBV19 and TRBJ2-1, with 8 bases fitting TRBD2. With V trimmed by 7 bases and J by 8 bases, 10 bases remained unmatched. Germline V gives CDR1 LNHDA, CDR2 SQIVND (reference sequence). The CDR3 sequence is 14 residues long. The CDR3 spells CASNSPGLVYEQFF. CDR3 DNA sequence: TGTGCCAGTAATTCCCCGGGACTAGTCTATGAGCAGTTCTTC.

This chain connects TRBV5-4 to TRBJ2-1, with D perhaps TRBD1 (6 bases). Trimming took off 0 bases at V and 5 bases at J, with 12 bases between the two ends. This CDR3 comprises 15 residues. CDR1 and CDR2 from the germline V gene are SGHNT and YYREEE (reference sequence). The chain's CDR3 is CASSLEFQGNNEQFF. In nucleotides, the CDR3 is TGTGCCAGCAGCTTGGAGTTCCAGGGGAACAATGAGCAGTTCTTC. The entire variable domain, with the rest obtained from reference TRBV5-4 and TRBJ2-1, is as follows: ETGVTQSPTHLIKTRGQQVTLRCSSQSGHNTVSWYQQALGQGPQFIFQYYREEENGRGNFPPRFSGLQFPNYSSELNVNALELDDSALYLCASSLEFQGNNEQFFGPGTRLTVL.

The table lists this clone with a few counts. J is TRBJ1-5 and V is TRBV28, with D possibly matching TRBD1 (5 bases). CDR3 length: 15 amino acids. Trimming took off 2 bases at V and 0 bases at J, with 8 bases between the two ends. Germline V gene sequence: CDR1 MDHEN, CDR2 SYDVKM. The CDR3 DNA follows: TGTGCCAGCAGTTTAGCGGACAATAGCAATCAGCCCCAGCATTTT. This translates into CASSLADNSNQPQHF.

In the case of this clone: At one boundary the junction diverges from the germline segment, which might be a read error. This chain connects TRBV29-1 to TRBJ1-4, with 8 bases lining up with TRBD1. The CDR3 totals 13 residues. CDR1 and CDR2 from the germline V gene are SQVTM and ANQGSEA. CDR3 loop: CSGGQGPNERLFF. Written as DNA, the CDR3 is TGCAGCGGAGGACAGGGACCTAATGAAAGACTGTTTTTT.

The J gene is TRBJ1-2, the V gene TRBV5-1; 9 bases agree with TRBD1. CDR1 and CDR2 from the germline V gene are SGHRS and YFSETQ. Trimming cost V 3 bases and J 2 bases; bases outside gene matches: 5. This CDR3 is 15 amino acids long. This CDR3 is CASSSSTGGNYGYTF. The CDR3 nucleotides read TGCGCCAGCAGCTCCTCGACAGGGGGGAACTATGGCTACACCTTC.

The table lists this clone with a few counts. The chain uses TRBV7-6 and TRBJ2-7; no clear D. Trimming took 3 bases from V and 0 from J, leaving 6 bases between them. Germline V gene data show CDR1 as SGHVS and CDR2 as FNYEAQ. The CDR3 has 13 amino acids. CDR3 sequence: CASSLSISYEQYF. CDR3 DNA: TGTGCCAGCAGCTTGTCTATCTCCTACGAGCAGTACTTC.

The chain joins TRBV29-1 to TRBJ1-2; possibly TRBD1 for D (6 bases). The CDR3 runs 14 residues. Germline assignment: CDR1 SQVTM and CDR2 ANQGSEA. V lost 7 bases and J 2 bases, leaving 17 bases between the germline ends. The CDR3 region has the DNA TGCAGCGCCCAATTACGGGGGGCCAACTATGGCTACACCTTC. Its translation is CSAQLRGANYGYTF.